Below, 23 T cell receptor beta chains from the same sample are listed, as sequenced in a study of T cells in Graves' hyperthyroidism and ophthalmopathy. Template material for amplifying TCR beta CDR3 regions consisted of RNA transcripts. HTBI primers were used for first-round RT-PCR of the TCR CDR3. One entry per CDR3 protein results from TCRdb running MiXCR on the multiplex PCR reads. The sample holds roughly 360,000 distinct CDR3 sequences; around an eighth are singletons and the top ten take 20%. Sequencing input: blood. The origin of the receptors is a man aged 30 to 39 with Graves' hyperthyroidism that later progressed to Graves' ophthalmopathy.

In its sample, this clonotype was seen a few times. The chain has TRBV7-3 and TRBJ2-3, with unresolved D. The germline gives CDR1 SGHTA, CDR2 FQGTGA. The CDR3 consists of 14 residues. V was shortened by 5 bases and J by 0 bases, with 9 bases between the two germline ends. The CDR3 coding sequence is TGTGCCAGCAGCCCGTACGGGAGCACAGATACGCAGTATTTT. This translates into CASSPYGSTDTQYF.

In its sample, this clonotype ranks as medium-sized. The chain joins TRBV28 to TRBJ2-1, with 8 bases aligning to TRBD1. CDR1 MDHEN and CDR2 SYDVKM come from the germline V gene. Trimming removed 6 bases from V and 3 bases from J; junction bases left unmatched: 10. The CDR3 is 16 residues long. The CDR3 loop is CASSAPTGGIYNEQFF. The CDR3 nucleotides are TGTGCCAGCAGCGCTCCTACAGGGGGAATCTACAATGAGCAGTTCTTC.

This clonotype was observed at least ten times. The chain links TRBV6-1 to TRBJ1-1; tentative D call: TRBD1 (5 bases). Germline assignment: CDR1 MNHNS and CDR2 SASEGT. This CDR3 is 13 amino acids long. V lost 4 bases and J lost 11, with 17 bases in between. CDR3 sequence: CASSGPGRRPAFF. DNA of the CDR3: TGTGCCAGCAGTGGTCCGGGACGCCGGCCGGCTTTCTTT.

This rearrangement joins TRBV10-2 to TRBJ2-3; 10 bases agree with TRBD2. V gave up 4 bases and J gave up 3 bases; unmatched junction bases: 7. The CDR3 totals 16 residues. The germline V gene has CDR1 WSHSY and CDR2 SAAADI. Here the CDR3 DNA reads TGCGCCAGCAGTGCGCTAAGCGGGGGGGCGACAGATACGCAGTATTTT. This sequence encodes CASSALSGGATDTQYF.

In this sample, this clonotype turned up many times. This chain connects TRBV12-3 or TRBV12-4 to TRBJ1-5; 7 positions match TRBD1. The CDR3 runs to 13 residues. The ends lost 7 bases at V and 6 bases at J; junction bases unmatched: 6. In nucleotides, the CDR3 is TGTGCCAGCACCAATTCAGGGGGTCAGCCCCAGCATTTT. Its translation: CASTNSGGQPQHF.

The chain employs TRBV30 and TRBJ2-1; D is perhaps TRBD2 (7 bases). Trimming cost V 5 bases and J 10 bases, with 21 bases left between them. Germline V CDR1 and CDR2: GTSNPN, SVGIG (reference sequence). The CDR3 length is 14 residues. The CDR3 DNA reads TGTGCCTGGCTATCGGGGGGCCCGACGGCCGAGCAGTTCTTC. Its translation: CAWLSGGPTAEQFF. The variable domain in full, completed from reference TRBV30 and TRBJ2-1, reads SQTIHQWPATLVQPVGSPLSLECTVEGTSNPNLYWYRQAAGRGLQLLFYSVGIGQISSEVPQNLSASRPQDRQFILSSKKLLLSDSGFYLCAWLSGGPTAEQFFGPGTRLTVL.

The V call is TRBV10-2, the J call TRBJ2-2, with 9 bases fitting TRBD2. V shed 6 bases and J 0 bases; nucleotides not matched to a gene: 5. This CDR3 spans 16 amino acids. Looked up from germline, CDR1 is WSHSY and CDR2 is SAAADI. The CDR3 nucleotides read TGCGCCAGCAGATTGGCGGGGGGGTCGAACACCGGGGAGCTGTTTTTT. This gives the protein CASRLAGGSNTGELFF.

Only a few counts were recorded for this clonotype. The chain links TRBV11-2 to TRBJ2-3, with D possibly TRBD2 on 5 matching bases. The CDR3 totals 17 residues. V was trimmed by 0 bases and J by 3 bases, leaving 16 bases between them. Germline V gene lookup returns CDR1 SGHAT and CDR2 FQNNGV. The CDR3 nucleotides are TGTGCCAGCAGCTTAGATCAACCCGGGGAAGGAACAGATACGCAGTATTTT. It yields the protein CASSLDQPGEGTDTQYF.

J is TRBJ1-2 and V is TRBV5-5; unclear D gene. The CDR3 sequence is 12 residues long. V lost 2 bases to trimming and J lost 8 bases, with 10 bases between them. Per the germline V gene, CDR1 is SGHKS and CDR2 is YYEKEE (reference sequence). CDR3 nucleotides: TGTGCCAGCAGCTTTAGGGTTTCCGGCTACACCTTC. Protein: CASSFRVSGYTF.

This clonotype was seen ten or more times. The gene calls are TRBV18 and TRBJ1-1, with D perhaps TRBD1 (5 bases). The CDR3 sequence is 14 residues long. CDR1 KGHSH and CDR2 LQKENI come from the germline V gene. Trimming left V 0 bases short and J 5 bases short, with 10 bases between. The CDR3, as DNA: TGTGCCAGCTCACCACCGTGGGGCCGGACTGAAGCTTTCTTT. Translating gives CASSPPWGRTEAFF. Full variable domain (missing parts from reference TRBV18 and TRBJ1-1): NAGVMQNPRHLVRRRGQEARLRCSPMKGHSHVYWYRQLPEEGLKFMVYLQKENIIDESGMPKERFSAEFPKEGPSILRIQQVVRGDSAAYFCASSPPWGRTEAFFGQGTRLTVV.

In its sample, this clonotype was seen many times. For the CDR3, the DNA is TGTGCCAGCAGTGGCCGCCCGGTGGATGAAGCTTTCTTT. Its protein product is CASSGRPVDEAFF. The chain combines TRBV6-1 with TRBJ1-1; the D is unclear. The CDR3 has 13 amino acids. CDR1 is MNHNS and CDR2 is SASEGT in the germline V gene. Trimming removed 4 bases from V and 7 bases from J, with 13 bases in between.

This clonotype appeared a few times. The DNA of the CDR3 is TGTGCCAGCACCAAGGGCCACGAGCAGTACTTC. Residues: CASTKGHEQYF. The chain employs TRBV6-1 and TRBJ2-7, with D uncertain. There are 11 residues in the CDR3. Between the trimmed V and J ends, which lost 7 bases and 5 bases, there was a span of 9 bases. Germline CDR1 and CDR2: MNHNS and SASEGT.

The gene calls are TRBV5-1 and TRBJ1-4; the D is unclear. V was trimmed by 3 bases and J by 0 bases, leaving 12 bases between them. Germline V gene data show CDR1 as SGHRS and CDR2 as YFSETQ. CDR3 size: 16 residues. CDR3 amino acids: CASSSLDGSTNEKLFF. In nucleotides, the CDR3 is TGCGCCAGCAGCTCTTTAGACGGATCAACTAATGAAAAACTGTTTTTT. Based on the CDR3 plus reference TRBV5-1 and TRBJ1-4, the full variable domain is KAGVTQTPRYLIKTRGQQVTLSCSPISGHRSVSWYQQTPGQGLQFLFEYFSETQRNKGNFPGRFSGRQFSNSRSEMNVSTLELGDSALYLCASSSLDGSTNEKLFFGSGTQLSVL.

The sample holds many counts of this clonotype. The chain joins TRBV11-3 to TRBJ2-5, with 9 bases lining up with TRBD1. CDR1 and CDR2 from the germline V gene are SGHNT and YENEEA. V was pared by 5 bases and J by 1 base, with 5 bases of the junction left unmatched. CDR3 size: 15 residues. Here the CDR3 reads CASSLTTGGQETQYF. The CDR3 DNA follows: TGTGCCAGCAGCCTTACGACAGGGGGCCAAGAGACCCAGTACTTC.

V and J are TRBV5-1 and TRBJ2-7; D not resolved. This CDR3 has 14 residues. Per the germline V gene, CDR1 is SGHRS and CDR2 is YFSETQ. Deletions cut 0 bases from V and 5 bases from J, with 12 bases between. CDR3 residues: CASSLGGIEDEQYF. CDR3 DNA: TGCGCCAGCAGCTTGGGGGGAATCGAGGACGAGCAGTACTTC.

This clonotype was seen ten or more times. The rearrangement links TRBV5-1 to TRBJ2-7; 7 nucleotides align to TRBD1. From germline, CDR1 is SGHRS and CDR2 YFSETQ. Trimming cost V 4 bases and J 2 bases; bases outside gene matches: 9. This CDR3 comprises 15 residues. Here the CDR3 reads CASSQSRDSTYEQYF. CDR3 nucleotides: TGCGCCAGCAGCCAGTCCCGGGACAGTACCTACGAGCAGTACTTC.

The chain recombines TRBV7-9 with TRBJ1-6, with D tentatively TRBD1 (6 bases). This CDR3 has 19 amino acids. V was shortened by 5 bases and J by 5 bases, with 25 bases between the two germline ends. Per the germline V gene, CDR1 is SEHNR and CDR2 is FQNEAQ (reference sequence). CDR3 in DNA: TGTGCCAGCAGCATAGGGCACAACGGAGATAGGGGGAATAATTCACCCCTCCACTTT. This gives the protein CASSIGHNGDRGNNSPLHF.

This clonotype occurred a few times. The V gene is TRBV28, the J gene TRBJ2-2; D is possibly TRBD2 (5 bases). Looked up from germline, CDR1 is MDHEN and CDR2 is SYDVKM. The CDR3 contains 14 residues. Trimming pared 4 bases from V and 3 bases from J, leaving 9 bases between. CDR3 amino acids: CASSYAADTGELFF. CDR3 nucleotides: TGTGCCAGCAGTTATGCAGCGGACACCGGGGAGCTGTTTTTT.

This clonotype was detected many times. V and J are TRBV28 and TRBJ2-7, with TRBD1 matching over 7 bases. CDR1 MDHEN and CDR2 SYDVKM come from the germline V gene. J gave up 2 bases and V 2 bases, and 3 bases lay outside the gene matches. The CDR3 length is 14 residues. CDR3 bases: TGTGCCAGCAGTTTAAACAGGGGAACCTACGAGCAGTACTTC. Protein product: CASSLNRGTYEQYF. The whole variable domain, remainder taken from reference TRBV28 and TRBJ2-7, is DVKVTQSSRYLVKRTGEKVFLECVQDMDHENMFWYRQDPGLGLRLIYFSYDVKMKEKGDIPEGYSVSREKKERFSLILESASTNQTSMYLCASSLNRGTYEQYFGPGTRLTVT.

This clonotype was recorded many times. The V and J genes are TRBV18 and TRBJ2-5; D ambiguous. Per the germline V gene, CDR1 is KGHSH and CDR2 is LQKENI. Trimming removed 1 base from V and 2 bases from J, with 8 bases in between. This CDR3 spans 14 amino acids. The CDR3 sequence: CASSPRVQQETQYF. Here the CDR3 DNA reads TGTGCCAGCTCACCACGGGTCCAGCAAGAGACCCAGTACTTC.

This clonotype was seen at least ten times. This rearrangement joins TRBV12-3 or TRBV12-4 to TRBJ2-7; 8 bases line up with TRBD1. Trimming took 3 bases from V and 6 from J; bases not matched to a gene: 1. The CDR3 consists of 12 residues. CDR3 sequence reads: CASSFDRGEQYF. The CDR3 bases are TGTGCCAGCAGTTTCGACAGGGGCGAGCAGTACTTC.

V gene TRBV20-1 combines with J gene TRBJ1-2; a weak D match, TRBD1 (6 bases). Germline V gives CDR1 DFQATT, CDR2 SNEGSKA (reference sequence). Trimming stripped 6 bases from V and 5 bases from J, with 13 bases between. CDR3 length: 12 residues. The CDR3 DNA sequence: TGCAGTGCCCCCCCGGGGGCTTATGGCTACACCTTC. Amino acids: CSAPPGAYGYTF.

This clonotype was observed many times. The J gene is TRBJ1-2, the V gene TRBV6-6; TRBD1 aligns across 7 bases. J was trimmed by 6 bases and V by 0 bases; bases with no gene match: 4. This CDR3 has 14 residues. CDR1 is MNHNY, CDR2 SVGAGI, per germline (reference sequence). The CDR3 spells CASSYSGTENGYTF. The CDR3 DNA reads as TGTGCCAGCAGTTACTCCGGGACAGAGAATGGCTACACCTTC.